This entry lists 9 T cell receptor beta chains sequenced from one sample in a study of brain T cells in children with intractable seizures. Profiling relied on immunoSEQ multiplex PCR, and the TCRdb table lists in-frame clones only, not all of them. The sample records 55,000 to 80,000 clones, more than 95% being singletons. This specimen consisted of peripheral blood, obtained at surgery. These receptors were taken from a boy younger than two with focal cortical dysplasia and intractable seizures.

This clone was detected only once. The CDR3 loop is CASSNRVASSGYTF. The CDR3, as DNA: TGTGCCAGCAGTAACAGGGTTGCCTCCTCTGGCTACACCTTC. The V gene is TRBV28, the J gene TRBJ1-2; D is perhaps TRBD1 (6 bases). The CDR3 sequence is 14 residues long. Trimming stripped 5 bases from V and 7 bases from J, with 17 bases between. In germline, CDR1 is MDHEN, CDR2 SYDVKM.

The genes are TRBV6-5 and TRBJ2-3; TRBD2 aligns across 14 bases. There are 15 residues in the CDR3. The ends lost 6 bases at V and 2 bases at J; junction bases unmatched: 1. Germline V lookup: CDR1 MNHEY, CDR2 SVGAGI. The CDR3 DNA reads TGTGCCAGCAGGACTAGCGGGAGGGCCACAGATACGCAGTATTTT. Its translation is CASRTSGRATDTQYF.

The V call is TRBV5-4, the J call TRBJ2-1; 10 nucleotides agree with TRBD2. Germline V CDR1 and CDR2: SGHNT, YYREEE (reference sequence). The CDR3 extends over 16 amino acids. V trimming: 0 bases; J trimming: 8 bases; junction bases outside the gene matches: 8. As DNA, the CDR3 is TGTGCCAGCAGCTTGGCCAAGCGGGGGGGCTATTATGAGCAGTTCTTC. Protein product: CASSLAKRGGYYEQFF.

The CDR3 DNA reads as TGTGCCAGCTCCCCGGGTAGCGGGAGGGTAGATACGCAGTATTTT. This gives the protein CASSPGSGRVDTQYF. The chain recombines TRBV6-5 with TRBJ2-3, with TRBD2 matching over 11 bases. The ends lost 8 bases at V and 5 bases at J; junction bases unmatched: 9. This CDR3 has 15 amino acids. Germline V gene lookup returns CDR1 MNHEY and CDR2 SVGAGI.

The chain carries TRBV24-1 and TRBJ2-1; 8 nucleotides align to TRBD1. V gave up 4 bases and J gave up 1 base; unmatched junction bases: 11. The CDR3 is made up of 18 amino acids. Germline V gene sequence: CDR1 KGHDR, CDR2 SFDVKD. The CDR3 nucleotides are TGTGCCACCAGTGACCCCGACAGGGGCCGAACTTCCTACAATGAGCAGTTCTTC. It specifies CATSDPDRGRTSYNEQFF.

The DNA of the CDR3 is TGTGCCAGTAGTATTCTAACAGGGGGTGAGCAGTTCTTC. Translation: CASSILTGGEQFF. The V gene is TRBV19, the J gene TRBJ2-1; 8 bases align to TRBD1. Germline V gene lookup returns CDR1 LNHDA and CDR2 SQIVND (reference sequence). Unmatched junction bases numbered 4, after V lost 3 bases and J lost 9 bases. The CDR3 totals 13 residues.

J is TRBJ2-2 and V is TRBV24-1; D not resolved. The CDR3 sequence is 15 residues long. V was clipped by 4 bases and J by 3 bases, with 11 bases between them. Germline values: CDR1 KGHDR, CDR2 SFDVKD. The CDR3 here is CATSDPTQHTGELFF. CDR3 coding DNA: TGTGCCACCAGTGACCCAACACAACACACCGGGGAGCTGTTTTTT.

This clone has only one observation. The chain joins TRBV6-2 or TRBV6-3 to TRBJ1-1; 9 bases map to TRBD1. Trimming removed 4 bases from V and 1 base from J; junction bases left unmatched: 7. The CDR3 is 16 amino acids. Germline values: CDR1 MNHEY, CDR2 SVGEGT. CDR3 nucleotide sequence: TGTGCCAGCAGTTCCCGGACAGGGGAATGGAACACTGAAGCTTTCTTT. Translation gives CASSSRTGEWNTEAFF.

J is TRBJ2-5 and V is TRBV3-1 (or the pseudogene TRBV3-2), with D uncertain. Germline V gene data show CDR1 as LGHDT and CDR2 as YNNKEL (reference sequence). This CDR3 is 13 amino acids long. V was cut by 4 bases and J by 7 bases, with 13 bases left in between. The CDR3 DNA reads TGTGCCAGCAGCCCTCTCGCTAGTAGGACCCAGTACTTC. As protein: CASSPLASRTQYF.